This T cell receptor beta chain was recorded in a study of metastatic and nonmetastatic thyroid tumors. Study details: For malignant and benign thyroid patients, tumor or nodule tissue and blood were the sources whose repertoires were compared.

The ends lost 2 bases at V and 4 bases at J; junction bases unmatched: 10. The germline gives CDR1 GTSNPN, CDR2 SVGIG (reference sequence). The CDR3 totals 16 residues. No treatment of any kind had been given to any patient before thyroid surgery. TCRdb reprocessed the PCR reads via MiXCR. This table has about 43,000 clones, roughly 3.2% appearing once. This TCR was recovered from a female donor with papillary thyroid cancer or a benign thyroid nodule (not recorded which). Some clones in this sample may be carry-over from other donors' samples. The gene calls are TRBV30 and TRBJ2-5; 10 bases map to TRBD1. Specimen: blood. The CDR3 region is CAWSIIPGQGPETQYF. CDR3 DNA: TGTGCCTGGAGTATTATCCCGGGACAGGGGCCAGAGACCCAGTACTTC.